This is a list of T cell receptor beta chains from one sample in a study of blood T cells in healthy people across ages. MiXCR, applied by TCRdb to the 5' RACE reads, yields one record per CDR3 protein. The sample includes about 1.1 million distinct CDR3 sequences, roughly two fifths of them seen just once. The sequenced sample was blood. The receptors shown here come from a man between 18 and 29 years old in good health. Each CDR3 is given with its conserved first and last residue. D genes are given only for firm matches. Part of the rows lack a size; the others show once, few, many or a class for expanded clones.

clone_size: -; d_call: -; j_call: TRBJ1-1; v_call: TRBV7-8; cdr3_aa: CASSSGSYTEAFF; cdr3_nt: TGTGCCAGCAGCTCCGGGTCATACACTGAAGCTTTCTTT
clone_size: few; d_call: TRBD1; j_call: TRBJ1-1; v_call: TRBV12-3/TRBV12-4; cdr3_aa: CASSPDRGRTEAFF; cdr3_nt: TGTGCCAGCAGTCCGGACAGGGGAAGGACTGAAGCTTTCTTT
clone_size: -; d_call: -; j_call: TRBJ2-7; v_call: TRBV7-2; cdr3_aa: CASSAGVGVSEQYF; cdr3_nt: TGTGCCAGCAGCGCCGGTGTGGGGGTTAGCGAGCAGTACTTC
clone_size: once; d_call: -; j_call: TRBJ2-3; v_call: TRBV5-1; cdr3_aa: CASSLAYVTYTDTQYF; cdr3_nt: TGCGCCAGCAGCTTGGCCTACGTCACTTACACAGATACGCAGTATTTT
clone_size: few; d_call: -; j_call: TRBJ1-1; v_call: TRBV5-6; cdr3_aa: CASRRKLVSGNTEAFF; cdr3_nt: TGTGCCAGCAGACGGAAGCTTGTGTCAGGGAACACTGAAGCTTTCTTT
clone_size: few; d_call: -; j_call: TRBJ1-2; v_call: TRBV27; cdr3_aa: CASSSTTGLSSPYGYTF; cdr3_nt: TGTGCCAGCAGTTCAACTACAGGTTTGAGCTCTCCCTATGGCTACACCTTC
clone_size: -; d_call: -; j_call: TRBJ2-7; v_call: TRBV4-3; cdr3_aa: CASSQDGGRDSYEQYF; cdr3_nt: TGCGCCAGCAGCCAAGATGGAGGCAGGGACTCCTACGAGCAGTACTTC
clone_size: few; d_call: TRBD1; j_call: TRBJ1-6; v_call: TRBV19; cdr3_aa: CASSIVGQGNSPLHF; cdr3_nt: TGTGCCAGTAGTATAGTAGGACAGGGGAACTCACCCCTCCACTTT
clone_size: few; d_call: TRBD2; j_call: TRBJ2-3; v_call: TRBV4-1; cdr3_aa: CASSRTSGGFTSTDTQYF; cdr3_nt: TGCGCCAGCAGCCGAACTAGCGGGGGGTTTACTAGCACAGATACGCAGTATTTT
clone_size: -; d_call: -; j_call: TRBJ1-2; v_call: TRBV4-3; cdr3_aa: CASSQDGEGNYGYTF; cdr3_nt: TGCGCCAGCAGCCAAGATGGGGAGGGTAACTATGGCTACACCTTC
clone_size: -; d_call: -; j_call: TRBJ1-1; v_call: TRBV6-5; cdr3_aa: CASSPPDKTRAFF; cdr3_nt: TGTGCCAGCAGTCCACCGGACAAGACGAGGGCTTTCTTT
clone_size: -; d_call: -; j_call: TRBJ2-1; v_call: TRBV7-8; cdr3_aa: CASSLDGIANEQFF; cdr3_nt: TGTGCCAGCAGCTTAGATGGGATTGCCAATGAGCAGTTCTTC
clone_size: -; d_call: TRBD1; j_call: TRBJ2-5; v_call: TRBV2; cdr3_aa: CASSETDRVQETQYF; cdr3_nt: TGTGCCAGCAGTGAAACAGACAGGGTCCAAGAGACCCAGTACTTC
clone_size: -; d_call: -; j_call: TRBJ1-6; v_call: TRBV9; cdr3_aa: CASSVEVDSPLHF; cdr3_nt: TGTGCCAGCAGCGTAGAAGTTGATTCACCCCTCCACTTT
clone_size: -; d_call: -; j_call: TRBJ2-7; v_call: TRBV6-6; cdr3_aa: CASSYLKALEGDEQYF; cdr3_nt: TGTGCCAGCAGTTACTTAAAGGCTCTGGAGGGGGATGAGCAGTACTTC
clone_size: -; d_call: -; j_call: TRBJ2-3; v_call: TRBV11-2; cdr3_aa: CASSLFRGGLTDTQDF; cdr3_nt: TGTGCCAGCAGCTTATTCAGGGGGGGACTCACAGATACGCAGGATTTT